This TCR beta chain is from a study of Ad26.COV2.S vaccination and SARS-CoV-2 variants. TCRdb's copy holds only in-frame clones and misses some; the assay was immunoSEQ multiplex PCR. The sample records 400,000 to 500,000 clones, 85% to 90% being singletons. As to this clone: What it binds is not known.

Trimming left V 3 bases short and J 0 bases short, with 2 bases between. Germline V gene sequence: CDR1 LNHNV, CDR2 YYDKDF (reference sequence). The CDR3 covers 12 residues. The sample's treatment: approximately 18 received Ad26.COV2.S at low or high dose, single or two shots; about five received placebo; per-sample allocation not given. Vaccine and placebo recipients were sampled on day 63 after the first injection. Findings and limits, study-wide: Total T cell responses, in the TCR breadth and depth analyses, may have been underestimated.

The sequenced sample was peripheral blood, obtained in a trial of Ad26.COV2.S vaccine versus placebo. The TCR was taken from a person between 18 and 65 years old who received the Ad26.COV2.S COVID-19 vaccine or a placebo. V usage is TRBV15 and J usage is TRBJ1-1; D not resolved. The CDR3 bases are TGTGCCACCAGCAGCCTGAACACTGAAGCTTTCTTT. Its protein product is CATSSLNTEAFF.